This T cell receptor beta chain was captured in a study of radiotherapy plus CTLA-4 blockade in lung cancer. Study-level findings and limits: In blood, after radiotherapy plus ipilimumab, tumor-derived TCR clones expanded. It was early blood T cell clone dynamics, with interferon-beta, that reportedly best predicted response.

This table comes from immunoSEQ multiplex PCR, and its TCRdb copy is limited to in-frame clones, with some not included. The table lists about 82,000 clones, about two thirds of them singletons. This clone was seen once. What it binds is unknown. The CDR3 is made up of 15 amino acids. V lost 4 bases and J lost 5, with 17 bases in between. CDR1 and CDR2 (germline): LGHNA, YSLEER. The rearrangement links TRBV4-3 to TRBJ1-1, with D perhaps matching TRBD1 (5 bases). The clonotype comes from a human donor with non-small cell lung cancer that progressed on radiotherapy plus ipilimumab. This specimen consisted of peripheral blood, obtained from a patient treated with radiotherapy plus ipilimumab. The CDR3 spells CASSRGLGEDTEAFF. The CDR3, as DNA: TGCGCCAGCAGCCGGGGCCTCGGGGAGGATACTGAAGCTTTCTTT.